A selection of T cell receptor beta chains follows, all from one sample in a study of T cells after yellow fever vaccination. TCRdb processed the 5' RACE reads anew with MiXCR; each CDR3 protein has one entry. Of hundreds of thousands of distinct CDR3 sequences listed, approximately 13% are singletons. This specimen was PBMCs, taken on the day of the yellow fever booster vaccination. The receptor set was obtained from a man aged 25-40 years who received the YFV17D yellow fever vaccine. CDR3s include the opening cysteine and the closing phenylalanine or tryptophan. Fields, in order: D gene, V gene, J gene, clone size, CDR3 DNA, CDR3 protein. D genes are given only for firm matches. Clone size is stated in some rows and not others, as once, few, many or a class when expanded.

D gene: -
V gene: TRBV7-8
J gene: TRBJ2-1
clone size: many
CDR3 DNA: TGTGCCAGCAGCGAGTTTTCGGTACATGAGCAGTTCTTC
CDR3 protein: CASSEFSVHEQFF

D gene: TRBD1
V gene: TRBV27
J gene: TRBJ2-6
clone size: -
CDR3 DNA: TGTGCCAGCAGTTTAGGGACAGTCTTCTCTGGGGCCAACGTCCTGACTTTC
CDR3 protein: CASSLGTVFSGANVLTF

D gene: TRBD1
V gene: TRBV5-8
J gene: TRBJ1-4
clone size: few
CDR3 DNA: TGTGCCAGCAGCCGCCAAACTTCAGGGGGAGATGAAAAACTGTTTTTT
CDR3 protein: CASSRQTSGGDEKLFF

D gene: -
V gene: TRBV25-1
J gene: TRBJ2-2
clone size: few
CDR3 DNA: TGTGCCAGCAGACCCCGGGAACAGCTGAACACCGGGGAGCTGTTTTTT
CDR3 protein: CASRPREQLNTGELFF

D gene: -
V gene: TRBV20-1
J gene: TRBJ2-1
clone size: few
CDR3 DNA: TGCAGTGCTAGCCAAGCTTACAATGAGCAGTTCTTC
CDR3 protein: CSASQAYNEQFF

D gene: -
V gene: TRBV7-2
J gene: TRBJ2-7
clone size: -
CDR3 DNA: TGTGCCAGCAGCCGGGCCTCCAGCTCCTACGAGCAGTACTTC
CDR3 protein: CASSRASSSYEQYF

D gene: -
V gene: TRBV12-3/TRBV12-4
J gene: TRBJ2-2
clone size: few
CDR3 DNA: TGTGCCAGCAGTCTCCGACGGGGATCCGGGGAGCTGTTTTTT
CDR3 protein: CASSLRRGSGELFF

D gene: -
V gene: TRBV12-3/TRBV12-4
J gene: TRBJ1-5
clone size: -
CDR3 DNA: TGTGCCAGCAGTTTGGGGAGGGGCCGCGAATCGCCCCAGCATTTT
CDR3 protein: CASSLGRGRESPQHF

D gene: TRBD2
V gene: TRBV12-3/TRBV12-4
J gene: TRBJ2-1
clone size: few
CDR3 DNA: TGTGCCAGCACCGCACTAGCGGAGTCCTACAATGAGCAGTTCTTC
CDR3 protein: CASTALAESYNEQFF

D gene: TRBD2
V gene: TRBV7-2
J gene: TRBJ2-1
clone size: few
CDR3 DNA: TGTGCCAGCAGCTCCGGACTAGCGGGAGATCTTAGGTTCTTC
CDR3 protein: CASSSGLAGDLRFF

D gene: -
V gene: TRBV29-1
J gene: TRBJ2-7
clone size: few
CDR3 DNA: TGCAGCGTTGGCGAAGGCAACTCCTACGAGCAGTACTTC
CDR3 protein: CSVGEGNSYEQYF

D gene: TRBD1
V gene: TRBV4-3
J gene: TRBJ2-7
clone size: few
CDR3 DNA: TGCGCCAGCAGCCAAGATACCCGGACAGGAGCCTACGAGCAGTACTTC
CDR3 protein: CASSQDTRTGAYEQYF

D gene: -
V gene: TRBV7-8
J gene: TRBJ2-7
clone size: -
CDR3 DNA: TGTGCCAGCAGCTACGGACATACATCCTACGAGCAGTACTTC
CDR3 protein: CASSYGHTSYEQYF

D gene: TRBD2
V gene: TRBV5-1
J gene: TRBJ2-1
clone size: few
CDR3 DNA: TGCGCCAGCAGCTTGATGGGGACTAGCGGGAGCGATGAGCAGTTCTTC
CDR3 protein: CASSLMGTSGSDEQFF

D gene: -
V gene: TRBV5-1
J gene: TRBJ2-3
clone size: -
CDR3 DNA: TGCGCCAGCTACGTTGACGGCCCCAGGTATTTGGATACGCAGTATTTT
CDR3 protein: CASYVDGPRYLDTQYF

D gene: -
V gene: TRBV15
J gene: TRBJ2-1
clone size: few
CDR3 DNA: TGTGCCACCAGCGGTTTAGGGGGTAGCTCCTACAATGAGCAGTTCTTC
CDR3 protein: CATSGLGGSSYNEQFF

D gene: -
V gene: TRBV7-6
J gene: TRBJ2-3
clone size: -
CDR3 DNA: TGTGCCAGCAGTCCAATTAGGGGACGCAAGCTGACAGATACGCAGTATTTT
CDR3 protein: CASSPIRGRKLTDTQYF

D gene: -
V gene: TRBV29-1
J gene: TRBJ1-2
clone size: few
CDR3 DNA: TGCAGCGTTCAAGGGAGGGTGTCGAAAGGCTACACCTTC
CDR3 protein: CSVQGRVSKGYTF

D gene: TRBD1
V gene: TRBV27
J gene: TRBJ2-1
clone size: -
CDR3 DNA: TGTGCCAGCGGGTCACCGGGACAGGGGTACAATGAGCAGTTCTTC
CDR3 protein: CASGSPGQGYNEQFF

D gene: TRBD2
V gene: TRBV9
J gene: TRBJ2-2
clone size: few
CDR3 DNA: TGTGCCAGCAGCGTAGCTATCGGCGGGAGTCTTGGCGCCGGGGAGCTGTTTTTT
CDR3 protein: CASSVAIGGSLGAGELFF